The rows below give T cell receptor beta chains drawn from one sample of a study of shared clonotypes between healthy human individuals. Data came from immunoSEQ multiplex PCR; TCRdb stores just in-frame clones and leaves some out. Among about 2 million clones listed, approximately 95% were seen once. Material: naive CD4+ T cells sorted from blood. The receptor set was obtained from a man aged 18 to 35 in good health. Each CDR3 is given with its conserved first and last residue. Each record gives: V gene, CDR3 protein.

>TRBV2
CASSQAGNQPQHF
>TRBV5-4
CASSRGGEGYEQYF
>TRBV7-6
CASSRETSGAYEQYF
>TRBV27
CASSLGGGSSYNSPLHF
>TRBV29-1
CSVSLQAGNRLGQETQYF
>TRBV12-1
CASSFRTGEPFNYGYTF
>TRBV28
CASSFRDGWLSTDTQYF
>TRBV25-1
CASSESQPQFF
>TRBV5-1
CASSPTGGPDTQYF
>TRBV10-2
CASTGGNTIYF
>TRBV18
CASSPGPLQETQYF
>TRBV7-8
CASSTFKDTGELFF
>TRBV7-9
CASRTGGLSGELFF
>TRBV9
CASSDGFNQPQHF
>TRBV9
CASSPQISTGELFF
>TRBV5-4
CASSLGRDGYTF
>TRBV7-2
CASSLVTSGSSIYEQFF
>TRBV7-8
CASSLVQETQYF
>TRBV2
CASSVQGNTGELFF
>TRBV2
CASSVQGGSNNSPLHF
>TRBV5-1
CASRNSGVNTEAFF
>TRBV28
CASSFARRGSYGYTF
>TRBV4-1
CASSQAVLREAFF
>TRBV12-5
CASGLDLGTASSGANVLTF
>TRBV4-1
CASSQVRQGYNEQFF
>TRBV5-1
CASSFTAVGREEQFF
>TRBV5-1
CASSTTGVAEAFF
>TRBV2
CASSGDRGLQETQYF
>TRBV30
CAWEWGQSFDEQYF
>TRBV28
CASSSLGSVNAGNTIYF
>TRBV5-1
CASSLAGWAANTEAFF